This TCR beta chain derives from a study of T-cell reconstitution after alpha-beta-depleted transplantation in children (dated by TCRdb to the mid-2010s). Study-wide context: Using TCR repertoire profiling, the study quantitatively followed how T-cell immune reconstitution unfolded in children after TCRalphabeta/CD19-depleted allogeneic hematopoietic cell transplantation.

V was cut back by 3 bases and J by 5 bases, leaving a gap of 13 bases between them. The germline V gene (reference sequence) supplies CDR1 MNHEY and CDR2 SMNVEV. Including the terminal cysteine and phenylalanine, the CDR3 comprises 14 residues. The only DNA kept is the CDR3, 42 bases in frame from the first base. Library prep was done by PCR. TCRdb shows the sequencer as Illumina HiSeq 2500. TCR libraries were prepared with molecular barcoding, using unique molecular identifiers to normalize TCRbeta repertoire quantification. TCRdb cleaned the public reads at Q25 with fastp, built clones with MiXCR and kept in-frame beta chains. Rows are unified per CDR3 protein, each entry keeping the most common DNA and genes. The sample has some 310,000 distinct CDR3 sequences on record, 23% of them singletons. Of the sample, roughly 9.8% falls within the top ten clones. The treatment or condition label of this sample denotes: allogeneic hematopoietic cell transplantation with graft depleted of TCRalphabeta T cells and CD19 B cells. The children who served as transplant recipients had been given grafts of TCRalphabeta/CD19-depleted allogeneic hematopoietic cells.

A note on this clonotype: It lacks a known antigen. Base qualities are not provided; no much larger clone lies one nucleotide away.

The paper as a whole reports these results and caveats: The apparently early recovery of alphabetaT-cell counts about two months after transplant reportedly depended on only several hundred rapidly expanded clones that came from non-depleted graft cells. Over the following months the frequencies of hyperexpanded clones went down, and after one year T-cell counts and TCRbeta diversity were mostly credited to newly produced T cells. In some patients, the high TCRbeta diversity seen at day 60 was put down to recipient T cells and intrathymic progenitors that had survived conditioning.

This specimen consisted of PBMCs, mostly from graft donor cells, obtained 180 days after TCRalphabeta/CD19-depleted stem cell transplant. This receptor was obtained from a male patient younger than 18 who had a stem cell transplant for acute lymphoblastic leukemia, so the T cells may come from the graft donor. Recombination connected TRBV27 to TRBJ1-1; no D gene is confidently identified. The nucleotide sequence is given as TGTGCCAGCAGTTTGTCTGAATCGTGGACTGAAGCTTTCTTT. The resulting protein is CASSLSESWTEAFF.